The 20 T cell receptor beta chains listed next were all sequenced from one sample in a study of control samples from healthy donors and cancer patients (dated by TCRdb to 2018 to 2021). Libraries were constructed by the immunoSEQ multiplex PCR assay. The clones in this table, taken by TCRdb from immuneACCESS, are in-frame only. Not every clone is retained; where verified, under half of the shortfall comes from an unresolved V gene, and the cause of the rest is unknown. For this sample the table gives more than 95,000 clones, of which 90% to 95% were detected only once. The ten largest clones take up 8% of the sample. The sequenced material came from blood. The receptor source for this set is a man between 18 and 29 years old in good health.

The rearrangement links TRBV19 to TRBJ1-1; no definite D call. Germline CDR1 reads LNHDA; CDR2 reads SQIVND (reference sequence). V was clipped by 2 bases and J by 6 bases, with 19 bases between them. This CDR3 is 16 amino acids long. DNA for the CDR3: TGTGCCAGTAGTATACTCCCGGCCAGGCCTAGTGCTGAAGCTTTCTTT. This encodes CASSILPARPSAEAFF.

This chain connects TRBV9 to TRBJ2-5; D perhaps matches TRBD2 (5 bases). The CDR3 is made up of 16 amino acids. Germline V lookup: CDR1 SGDLS, CDR2 YYNGEE. The V gene lost 4 bases and the J gene lost 3 bases, with 19 bases spanning the gap. The CDR3 DNA sequence: TGTGCCAGCAGCCCCCACGGTAGCGACCAGAAAGAGACCCAGTACTTC. Translation gives CASSPHGSDQKETQYF.

V is TRBV6-6 and J is TRBJ1-1; D is unclear. CDR3 length: 15 amino acids. Germline V gene sequence: CDR1 MNHNY, CDR2 SVGAGI (reference sequence). The ends were cut back, 0 bases at V and 6 bases at J, with 14 bases in the middle. CDR3 nucleotides: TGTGCCAGCAGTTACTCAAAAAGCGGAGATCCTGAAGCTTTCTTT. It codes for CASSYSKSGDPEAFF.

Of note for this clone: The junction departs from the called germline gene at one end, perhaps through a read error. V and J are TRBV7-7 and TRBJ2-5, with 10 bases identical to TRBD1. Looked up from germline, CDR1 is SSHAT and CDR2 is FNYEAQ (reference sequence). CDR3 size: 16 residues. Here the CDR3 reads CASSSFRDRGKETQYF. In DNA, the CDR3 is TGTGCTAGCAGCTCTTTCAGGGACAGGGGAAAAGAGACCCAGTACTTC.

The V call is TRBV5-1, the J call TRBJ2-5, with D possibly being TRBD1 (6 bases). This CDR3 region has 16 residues. Germline assignment: CDR1 SGHRS and CDR2 YFSETQ. V lost 4 bases and J 3 bases, leaving 19 bases between the germline ends. The CDR3 sequence is CASSPTLNRAKETQYF. In DNA, the CDR3 is TGCGCCAGCAGCCCTACCCTCAACAGGGCAAAAGAGACCCAGTACTTC.

The V call is TRBV7-9, the J call TRBJ2-2; possible D gene TRBD2, 6 bases. Trimming took 4 bases from V and 1 from J, leaving 19 bases between them. Germline lookup yields CDR1 SEHNR and CDR2 FQNEAQ (reference sequence). This CDR3 is 18 amino acids long. The CDR3 is CASSSSGAGRGNTGELFF. The CDR3 bases are TGTGCCAGCAGCTCCTCCGGCGCGGGAAGAGGGAACACCGGGGAGCTGTTTTTT.

This clone was detected only once. V and J are TRBV6-1 and TRBJ2-3; 8 positions agree with TRBD2. J was trimmed by 6 bases and V by 4 bases; bases with no gene match: 12. Germline V gene sequence: CDR1 MNHNS, CDR2 SASEGT. The CDR3 totals 16 residues. CDR3 residues: CASSAPGLGPWDTQYF. CDR3 sequence (DNA): TGTGCCAGCAGTGCCCCGGGACTAGGGCCGTGGGATACGCAGTATTTT.

The V and J genes are TRBV7-9 and TRBJ1-1; D call uncertain. This CDR3 contains 13 residues. The germline V and J ends were trimmed by 7 bases and 0 bases, with 9 bases remaining between them. Per the germline V gene, CDR1 is SEHNR and CDR2 is FQNEAQ (reference sequence). CDR3 DNA: TGTGCCAGCACCCCAAGGGTGAACACTGAAGCTTTCTTT. Translating it yields CASTPRVNTEAFF.

The chain couples TRBV6-4 to TRBJ1-5; D remains unclear. V was trimmed by 3 bases and J by 7 bases, leaving 10 bases between them. The CDR3 runs to 13 residues. From germline, CDR1 is MRHNA and CDR2 SNTAGT. The CDR3 spells CASSEGFHQPQHF. The CDR3 bases are TGTGCCAGCAGTGAAGGATTCCACCAGCCCCAGCATTTT.

The chain recombines TRBV10-3 with TRBJ1-4; no definite D call. Per the germline V gene, CDR1 is ENHRY and CDR2 is SYGVKD. With 0 bases removed from V and 8 bases from J, the gap between germline ends came to 7 bases. The CDR3 extends over 13 amino acids. This CDR3 reads CAISESEQEKLFF. The DNA for the CDR3 is TGTGCCATCAGTGAGTCGGAGCAGGAAAAACTGTTTTTT.

CDR3 region: CASSFRGATNEKLFF. The DNA for the CDR3 is TGTGCCAGCAGCTTCCGTGGAGCAACTAATGAAAAACTGTTTTTT. The chain combines TRBV13 with TRBJ1-4; D uncertain. This CDR3 region has 15 residues. V gave up 3 bases and J gave up 0 bases, with 8 bases separating them. CDR1 is PRHDT and CDR2 is FYEKMQ in the germline V gene (reference sequence).

The chain couples TRBV19 to TRBJ1-1; maybe TRBD1 (5 bases). Germline-derived CDR1 and CDR2 are LNHDA and SQIVND (reference sequence). V was shortened by 3 bases and J by 3 bases, with 23 bases between the two germline ends. The CDR3 is 18 residues long. The CDR3 bases are TGTGCCAGTAGTATTCACGGCCGACCAAACAGAGGGGACACTGAAGCTTTCTTT. Amino acids: CASSIHGRPNRGDTEAFF.

V is TRBV11-1 and J is TRBJ1-2; the D gene is possibly TRBD1 (5 bases). Trimming cost V 1 base and J 6 bases, with 18 bases left between them. Germline values: CDR1 SGHAT, CDR2 FQDESV (reference sequence). The CDR3 contains 16 residues. CDR3 nucleotides: TGTGCCAGCAGCTTAGATATTCGGGGGAGCTCCAATGGCTACACCTTC. Translation: CASSLDIRGSSNGYTF.

The chain uses TRBV5-1 and TRBJ1-2; 12 bases align to TRBD1. Germline CDR1 is SGHRS and CDR2 is YFSETQ. This CDR3 has 15 amino acids. V was pared by 5 bases and J by 5 bases, with 7 bases of the junction left unmatched. The CDR3 loop reads CASSLRDRGLYGYTF. The CDR3 region has the DNA TGCGCCAGCAGTCTCCGGGACAGGGGGCTGTATGGCTACACCTTC.

The chain couples TRBV9 to TRBJ1-6, with no clear D. Germline CDR1 is SGDLS and CDR2 is YYNGEE. The V end lost 3 bases, the J end lost 0 bases, and 10 bases lay between the germline ends. The CDR3 spans 16 residues. This CDR3 is CASSETVSSYNSPLHF. The CDR3 DNA is TGTGCCAGCAGCGAGACCGTGAGCTCCTATAATTCACCCCTCCACTTT.

The chain uses TRBV4-2 and TRBJ2-1; 7 bases agree with TRBD2. V shed 0 bases and J 3 bases; nucleotides not matched to a gene: 5. CDR1 and CDR2 (germline): LGHNA, YNFKEQ. The CDR3 covers 16 residues. CDR3 DNA: TGTGCCAGCAGCCAAGATCCTAGCGGCATCTACAATGAGCAGTTCTTC. Its translation is CASSQDPSGIYNEQFF.

The J gene is TRBJ2-5, the V gene TRBV6-5, with 7 nucleotides matching TRBD1. The CDR3 is 16 amino acids. The J segment lost 3 bases and the V segment lost 2 bases, leaving 9 bases of the junction unmatched. Looked up from germline, CDR1 is MNHEY and CDR2 is SVGAGI. The CDR3 DNA sequence: TGTGCCAGCAGTTACACCCCCAAAGGGACAGAAGAGACCCAGTACTTC. Amino acids: CASSYTPKGTEETQYF.

For this clone: Mismatch with germline at one junction end may stem from a read error. This chain connects TRBV7-9 to TRBJ1-1; no reliable D call. Germline CDR1 reads SEHNR; CDR2 reads FQNEAQ (reference sequence). This CDR3 is 12 amino acids long. The CDR3 spells CASSLGNSEAFF. In DNA, the CDR3 is TGTGCCAGCAGCTTAGGGAACAGTGAAGCTTTCTTT.

The rearrangement links TRBV5-1 to TRBJ2-7; D is possibly TRBD2 (5 bases). This CDR3 contains 14 residues. CDR1 and CDR2 (germline): SGHRS, YFSETQ. Between the trimmed V and J ends, which lost 0 bases and 2 bases, there was a span of 9 bases. The CDR3 DNA follows: TGCGCCAGCAGCTTGGTCACGGGGACCTACGAGCAGTACTTC. As protein: CASSLVTGTYEQYF.

The chain uses TRBV14 and TRBJ2-7, with a weak D call TRBD1 (6 bases). V was cut by 0 bases and J by 4 bases, with 16 bases left in between. CDR1 and CDR2 (germline): SGHDN, FVKESK. This CDR3 region has 16 residues. CDR3 coding DNA: TGTGCCAGCAGCCAAGAAGGACACAGGGTGGGATACGAGCAGTACTTC. This encodes CASSQEGHRVGYEQYF. The entire variable domain, with the rest obtained from reference TRBV14 and TRBJ2-7, is as follows: EAGVTQFPSHSVIEKGQTVTLRCDPISGHDNLYWYRRVMGKEIKFLLHFVKESKQDESGMPNNRFLAERTGGTYSTLKVQPAELEDSGVYFCASSQEGHRVGYEQYFGPGTRLTVT.